The source of this T cell receptor (beta chain) is a study of CD8+CD57+ T cells in acquired aplastic anemia. Regarding the study as a whole: It was found that more than 25 CD8+ CDR3 sequences were shared between patients and controls.

This clonotype has at least ten counts. The antigen remains unidentified. TCR beta VDJ and CDR3 profiling used genomic DNA as template. MiXCR, applied by TCRdb to the reads, yields one record per CDR3 protein. Found here are 450,000 to 550,000 distinct CDR3 sequences, around 32% of them singletons; the top ten hold nearly 0.85%. This CDR3 region has 12 residues. Germline-derived CDR1 and CDR2 are SEHNR and FQNEAQ (reference sequence). V gave up 1 base and J gave up 7 bases, with 7 bases separating them. Patients included in sequencing had previously demonstrated CD8+CD57+ cell expansion by flow cytometry. No therapy was given to patients before blood sampling.

This TCR was sampled from a human donor with aplastic anemia. Material for sequencing was sorted CD4+, CD8+, or CD8+CD57+ T cells (not recorded which) from PBMCs. This chain joins TRBV7-9 and TRBJ1-2; D uncertain. Here the CDR3 reads CASSLGRLGYTF. CDR3 sequence (DNA): TGTGCCAGCAGCTTAGGGCGACTTGGCTACACCTTC.